Presented here are 28 T cell receptor beta chains from one specimen sequenced in a study of blood T cells in healthy people across ages. A second roughly 7 to 12 cycle PCR used barcoded and J-beta primers. TCRdb analysed the 5' RACE reads with MiXCR anew, one entry per CDR3 protein. The repertoire has more than 1,400,000 distinct CDR3 sequences, approximately 38% of them found once; the top ten carry 6.5% to 10%. The specimen sequenced was blood. The receptors shown here come from a woman aged 18-29 years in good health.

This clonotype was counted at least ten times. The genes are TRBV4-1 and TRBJ2-5; unclear D gene. The V and J ends lost 4 bases and 5 bases respectively, with 8 bases between them. The germline V gene has CDR1 MGHRA and CDR2 YSYEKL. CDR3 length: 12 residues. The DNA for the CDR3 is TGCGCCAGCAGCCTCCATGGGGAGACCCAGTACTTC. Amino acid sequence: CASSLHGETQYF.

V gene TRBV5-1 combines with J gene TRBJ2-1, with TRBD2 identical over 9 bases. Looked up from germline, CDR1 is SGHRS and CDR2 is YFSETQ. The V and J ends lost 5 bases and 0 bases, in that order; junction bases with no gene match: 3. This CDR3 contains 15 residues. The CDR3 nucleotides are TGCGCCAGCAGAGAGCGGGGGGACTCCTACAATGAGCAGTTCTTC. Protein sequence: CASRERGDSYNEQFF.

This clonotype was counted between two and nine times. J is TRBJ1-4 and V is TRBV29-1; tentative D call: TRBD1 (5 bases). CDR3 length: 14 amino acids. The germline V gene has CDR1 SQVTM and CDR2 ANQGSEA. Trimming pared 0 bases from V and 5 bases from J, leaving 10 bases between. The CDR3 coding sequence is TGCAGCGTTGAAGATGGAGGGGAAAATGAAAAACTGTTTTTT. Amino acid sequence: CSVEDGGENEKLFF.

V usage is TRBV12-3 or TRBV12-4 and J usage is TRBJ1-1, with a weak D call TRBD1 (5 bases). Trimming cost V 6 bases and J 3 bases, with 11 bases left between them. This CDR3 is 13 amino acids long. This CDR3 reads CASSYQGHTEAFF. CDR3 coding DNA: TGTGCCAGCAGCTATCAGGGCCACACTGAAGCTTTCTTT.

This CDR3 is CSVPGRVNTGELFF. The CDR3 DNA is TGCAGTGTGCCGGGGAGGGTAAACACCGGGGAGCTGTTTTTT. The rearrangement links TRBV20-1 to TRBJ2-2; 7 bases fit TRBD2. The CDR3 extends over 14 amino acids. The J segment lost 2 bases and the V segment lost 7 bases, leaving 7 bases of the junction unmatched. Germline CDR1 reads DFQATT; CDR2 reads SNEGSKA (reference sequence).

The V and J genes are TRBV12-3 or TRBV12-4 and TRBJ2-1; possibly TRBD1 or TRBD2 for D (5 bases each). Trimming removed 8 bases from V and 2 bases from J, with 19 bases in between. The CDR3 has 16 amino acids. CDR3 nucleotide sequence: TGTGCCAGCGCCCCAGGGAGCGGTGTAACCTACAATGAGCAGTTCTTC. This codes for CASAPGSGVTYNEQFF.

This clonotype was detected many times. This rearrangement joins TRBV28 to TRBJ1-5; possible D gene TRBD1, 6 bases. The CDR3 is 15 amino acids. Germline V lookup: CDR1 MDHEN, CDR2 SYDVKM. V was cut by 4 bases and J by 2 bases, with 12 bases left in between. CDR3 residues: CASSWGAEGNQPQHF. The CDR3 DNA follows: TGTGCCAGCAGTTGGGGGGCGGAAGGCAATCAGCCCCAGCATTTT.

This chain links TRBV4-1 with TRBJ2-5, with 12 bases lining up with TRBD2. CDR3 size: 16 residues. J gave up 5 bases and V 1 base, and 5 bases lay outside the gene matches. The germline gives CDR1 MGHRA, CDR2 YSYEKL. This chain's CDR3 is CASSQGPSGGDETQYF. The CDR3 nucleotides are TGCGCCAGCAGCCAAGGACCTAGCGGGGGGGATGAGACCCAGTACTTC.

The chain carries TRBV5-4 and TRBJ2-1; D is tentatively TRBD1 or TRBD2 (6 bases each). Germline CDR1 SGHNT, CDR2 YYREEE (reference sequence). The CDR3 sequence is 15 residues long. The germline V and J ends were trimmed by 3 bases and 4 bases, with 14 bases remaining between them. The CDR3 sequence is CASSSGGGHYNEQFF. CDR3 coding DNA: TGTGCCAGCAGCTCCGGGGGCGGCCATTACAATGAGCAGTTCTTC.

This clonotype was observed many times. The V and J genes are TRBV4-2 and TRBJ2-7; the D is unclear. Germline assignment: CDR1 LGHNA and CDR2 YNFKEQ. V was trimmed by 3 bases and J by 3 bases, leaving 6 bases between them. The CDR3 consists of 12 residues. The chain's CDR3 is CASSQNSYEQYF. The CDR3 DNA follows: TGTGCCAGCAGCCAGAACAGCTACGAGCAGTACTTC.

The chain couples TRBV6-1 to TRBJ1-6; D gene ambiguous. With 1 base removed from V and 15 bases from J, the gap between germline ends came to 13 bases. The CDR3 has 13 amino acids. CDR1 and CDR2 from the germline V gene are MNHNS and SASEGT. This CDR3 is CASSEVVGKFLHF. The CDR3 region has the DNA TGTGCCAGCAGTGAAGTAGTGGGGAAATTCCTCCACTTT.

The chain uses TRBV29-1 and TRBJ1-2; 11 bases agree with TRBD1. The CDR3 covers 15 residues. Germline V gene sequence: CDR1 SQVTM, CDR2 ANQGSEA. V shed 6 bases, J shed 5 bases, and the junction held 11 bases outside the gene matches. This CDR3 reads CSVIRGTGGAYGYTF. CDR3 nucleotides: TGCAGCGTAATACGTGGGACAGGGGGTGCTTATGGCTACACCTTC.

The chain links TRBV6-6 to TRBJ1-4; D unclear. The ends were cut back, 5 bases at V and 8 bases at J, with 12 bases in the middle. This CDR3 has 13 amino acids. CDR1 is MNHNY, CDR2 SVGAGI, per germline (reference sequence). CDR3 protein: CASSDEDGEKLFF. CDR3 sequence (DNA): TGTGCCAGCAGTGACGAGGATGGAGAAAAACTGTTTTTT.

The V call is TRBV5-1, the J call TRBJ2-1, with 11 bases that match TRBD2. V lost 1 base to trimming and J lost 10 bases; unmatched junction nucleotides: 10. The CDR3 length is 16 residues. Germline CDR1 and CDR2: SGHRS and YFSETQ. DNA for the CDR3: TGCGCCAGCAGCTTGAGCGTGCTAGCGGGGGGTTACGAGCAGTTCTTC. The encoded protein is CASSLSVLAGGYEQFF. The whole variable domain, remainder taken from reference TRBV5-1 and TRBJ2-1, is KAGVTQTPRYLIKTRGQQVTLSCSPISGHRSVSWYQQTPGQGLQFLFEYFSETQRNKGNFPGRFSGRQFSNSRSEMNVSTLELGDSALYLCASSLSVLAGGYEQFFGPGTRLTVL.

V and J are TRBV6-1 and TRBJ2-7; D possibly matches TRBD1 or TRBD2 (5 bases each). Germline CDR1 is MNHNS and CDR2 is SASEGT. The CDR3 length is 15 residues. The ends were cut back, 3 bases at V and 3 bases at J, with 15 bases in the middle. Here the CDR3 DNA reads TGTGCCAGCAGTGAGAGGGGACGTGCAAACTACGAGCAGTACTTC. Its translation: CASSERGRANYEQYF.

Ten or more counts support this clonotype. J is TRBJ2-1 and V is TRBV20-1; weak D call: TRBD1 (6 bases). CDR3 length: 13 residues. The V gene lost 0 bases and the J gene lost 7 bases, with 10 bases spanning the gap. Germline CDR1 DFQATT, CDR2 SNEGSKA (reference sequence). For the CDR3, the DNA is TGCAGTGCTAGAGACCAGGGACAAAATGAGCAGTTCTTC. Its translation is CSARDQGQNEQFF.

The rearrangement uses TRBV3-1 and TRBJ2-5; 9 positions match TRBD1. The CDR3 extends over 14 amino acids. Trimming cost V 8 bases and J 4 bases; bases outside gene matches: 8. Germline V gene data show CDR1 as LGHDT and CDR2 as YNNKEL (reference sequence). CDR3 in DNA: TGTGCCAGCTACACCGGGGACAGGGCAGAGACCCAGTACTTC. This codes for CASYTGDRAETQYF.

This clonotype has a handful of counts. V is TRBV6-6 and J is TRBJ1-2; 7 bases align to TRBD1. With V trimmed by 6 bases and J by 5 bases, 6 bases remained unmatched. CDR1 and CDR2 (germline): MNHNY, SVGAGI (reference sequence). The length of the CDR3 is 13 residues. The chain's CDR3 is CASRTGQDYGYTF. CDR3 in DNA: TGTGCCAGCAGAACCGGACAGGATTATGGCTACACCTTC.

In its sample, this clonotype was seen a few times. This sequence joins TRBV25-1 and TRBJ2-1, with D perhaps TRBD1 or TRBD2 (7 bases each). V was shortened by 8 bases and J by 7 bases, with 30 bases between the two germline ends. The CDR3 length is 18 residues. Germline V lookup: CDR1 MGHDK, CDR2 SYGVNS. In DNA form, the CDR3 reads TGTGCCAGCGAAACCCTCGGGGGAGGGGGCACCCTATCGAATGAGCAGTTCTTC. Its translation is CASETLGGGGTLSNEQFF. The variable domain in full, completed from reference TRBV25-1 and TRBJ2-1, reads EADIYQTPRYLVIGTGKKITLECSQTMGHDKMYWYQQDPGMELHLIHYSYGVNSTEKGDLSSESTVSRIRTEHFPLTLESARPSHTSQYLCASETLGGGGTLSNEQFFGPGTRLTVL.

The J gene is TRBJ1-1, the V gene TRBV4-1; no definite D call. Trimming took off 4 bases at V and 7 bases at J, with 7 bases between the two ends. The CDR3 has 11 amino acids. Germline V gives CDR1 MGHRA, CDR2 YSYEKL. Here the CDR3 DNA reads TGCGCCAGCAGCCGGAATAGTGAAGCTTTCTTT. Translation: CASSRNSEAFF.

This chain joins TRBV7-6 and TRBJ1-4; D unclear. The V end lost 4 bases, the J end lost 0 bases, and 9 bases lay between the germline ends. The CDR3 spans 15 residues. Per germline, CDR1 SGHVS and CDR2 FNYEAQ. The DNA of the CDR3 is TGTGCCAGCAGCTCAGGACCAGCAACTAATGAAAAACTGTTTTTT. It translates to CASSSGPATNEKLFF.

CDR3 nucleotides: TGCGCCAGCAGCTTTGACAGCACCCTTAACACTGAAGCTTTCTTT. Translating gives CASSFDSTLNTEAFF. The chain has TRBV5-1 and TRBJ1-1, with a weak D call TRBD1 (5 bases). CDR1 is SGHRS and CDR2 is YFSETQ in the germline V gene. The CDR3 totals 15 residues. V lost 2 bases, J lost 2 bases, and 13 bases lay in between.

This clonotype was recorded a few times. J is TRBJ2-7 and V is TRBV20-1; 7 nucleotides align to TRBD2. With V trimmed by 3 bases and J by 4 bases, 6 bases remained unmatched. The CDR3 sequence is 13 residues long. Germline V gene data show CDR1 as DFQATT and CDR2 as SNEGSKA (reference sequence). The CDR3 nucleotides are TGCAGTGCTAGGGGGGGGACTTCTTACGAGCAGTACTTC. It specifies CSARGGTSYEQYF.

The chain is built from TRBV20-1 and TRBJ2-1; D perhaps matches TRBD2 (6 bases). The CDR3 is made up of 14 amino acids. CDR1 DFQATT and CDR2 SNEGSKA come from the germline V gene (reference sequence). V gave up 6 bases and J gave up 8 bases, with 20 bases separating them. CDR3 DNA sequence: TGCAGTGCCACGACTAGTTTCCCTCTCGATGAGCAGTTCTTC. Its translation: CSATTSFPLDEQFF.

The chain uses TRBV6-1 and TRBJ2-3; no clear D gene. The V end lost 8 bases, the J end lost 2 bases, and 17 bases lay between the germline ends. Germline CDR1 MNHNS, CDR2 SASEGT. The CDR3 contains 15 residues. The CDR3 here is CASRRTSFATDTQYF. CDR3 nucleotide sequence: TGTGCCAGCCGCCGGACCAGTTTCGCCACAGATACGCAGTATTTT.

This clonotype showed up just a few times. This sequence joins TRBV13 and TRBJ2-3, with D perhaps TRBD1 or TRBD2 (5 bases each). Germline V lookup: CDR1 PRHDT, CDR2 FYEKMQ (reference sequence). The V end lost 7 bases, the J end lost 9 bases, and 14 bases lay between the germline ends. The CDR3 is made up of 12 amino acids. CDR3 amino acids: CASKRGSQTQYF. CDR3 DNA sequence: TGTGCCAGCAAGAGGGGAAGTCAGACGCAGTATTTT.

J is TRBJ2-4 and V is TRBV28; D call uncertain. The J call may be faulty, since TRBJ2-7 better matches the DNA end. The length of the CDR3 is 16 residues. CDR1 is MDHEN, CDR2 SYDVKM, per germline. This CDR3 reads CASSSPTAPGRTEQYF. DNA for the CDR3: TGTGCCAGCAGTTCGCCTACAGCCCCCGGCCGCACCGAGCAGTACTTC.

This rearrangement joins TRBV27 to TRBJ1-2, with a possible D match to TRBD1 (5 bases). This CDR3 spans 13 amino acids. The V gene's germline CDR1 is MNHEY and CDR2 SMNVEV (reference sequence). With 4 bases removed from V and 4 bases from J, the gap between germline ends came to 10 bases. This CDR3 reads CASSYHDSYGYTF. The CDR3 region has the DNA TGTGCCAGCAGTTACCACGACAGCTATGGCTACACCTTC.